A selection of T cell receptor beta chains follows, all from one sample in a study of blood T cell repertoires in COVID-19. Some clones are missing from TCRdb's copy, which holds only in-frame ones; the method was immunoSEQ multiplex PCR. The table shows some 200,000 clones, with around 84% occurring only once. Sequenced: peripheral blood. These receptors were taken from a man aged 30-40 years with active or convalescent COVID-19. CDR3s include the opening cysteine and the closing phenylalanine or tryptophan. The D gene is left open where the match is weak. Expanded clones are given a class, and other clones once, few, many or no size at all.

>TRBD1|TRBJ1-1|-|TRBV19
CASSKGQGQWADTEAFF
TGTGCCAGTAGTAAGGGACAGGGTCAGTGGGCGGACACTGAAGCTTTCTTT
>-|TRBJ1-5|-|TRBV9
CASSGIQDDSNQPQHF
TGTGCCAGCAGCGGGATACAGGATGATAGCAATCAGCCCCAGCATTTT
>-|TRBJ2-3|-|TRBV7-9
CASGSKLTDTQYF
TGTGCCAGCGGTTCGAAACTCACAGATACGCAGTATTTT
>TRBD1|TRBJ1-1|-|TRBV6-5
CASSKGANRFEAFF
TGTGCCAGCTCGAAGGGGGCTAATCGGTTTGAAGCTTTCTTT
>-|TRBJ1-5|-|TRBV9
CASSVGQSGNQPQHF
TGTGCCAGCAGCGTAGGACAGTCGGGCAATCAGCCCCAGCATTTT
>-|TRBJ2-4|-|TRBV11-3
CASSPGGGGSLAKNIQYF
TGTGCCAGCAGCCCAGGGGGTGGGGGGAGCCTAGCCAAAAACATTCAGTACTTC
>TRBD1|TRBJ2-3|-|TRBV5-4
CASRRGGESDTQYF
TGTGCCAGCAGAAGAGGGGGCGAGTCAGATACGCAGTATTTT
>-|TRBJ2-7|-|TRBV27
CASSLGRTTYEQYF
TGTGCCAGCAGTTTAGGCAGAACCACCTACGAGCAGTACTTC
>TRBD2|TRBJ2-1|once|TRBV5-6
CASSSSGRPLF
TGTGCCAGCAGCTCTAGCGGGAGGCCCCTCTTC
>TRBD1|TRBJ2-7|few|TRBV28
CASSFYRDRGYEQYF
TGTGCCAGCAGTTTCTACCGGGACAGGGGATACGAGCAGTACTTC
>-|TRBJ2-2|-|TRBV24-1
CATSASPAGELFF
TGTGCCACCAGTGCCTCGCCAGCCGGGGAGCTGTTTTTT
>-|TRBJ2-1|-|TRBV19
CASSIGGATAEQFF
TGTGCCAGTAGTATTGGGGGGGCGACAGCCGAGCAGTTCTTC
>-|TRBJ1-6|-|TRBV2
CASSEPVSYNSPLHF
TGTGCCAGCAGTGAACCAGTCTCCTATAATTCACCCCTCCACTTT
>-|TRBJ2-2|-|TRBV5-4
CASSRFSGANTGELFF
TGTGCCAGCAGCCGCTTTTCCGGGGCGAACACCGGGGAGCTGTTTTTT
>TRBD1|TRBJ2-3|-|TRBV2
CASRRQGAGDTQYF
TGTGCCAGCAGGAGACAGGGGGCCGGTGATACGCAGTATTTT
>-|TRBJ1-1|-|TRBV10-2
CASSESVTQGLEAFF
TGCGCCAGCAGTGAGTCGGTTACGCAGGGGTTAGAAGCTTTCTTT
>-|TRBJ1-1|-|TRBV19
CASSIRNTEAFF
TGTGCCAGTAGTATTCGGAACACTGAAGCTTTCTTT
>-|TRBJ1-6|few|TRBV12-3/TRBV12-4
CASGVNYNSPLHF
TGTGCCAGCGGAGTCAACTATAATTCACCCCTCCACTTT
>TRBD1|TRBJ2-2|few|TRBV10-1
CASSESVGQGLARNTGELFF
TGCGCCAGCAGTGAGTCGGTGGGACAGGGGCTTGCGAGGAACACCGGGGAGCTGTTTTTT
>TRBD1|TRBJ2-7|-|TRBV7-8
CASSPTSGGFAYEQYF
TGTGCCAGCAGCCCGACATCAGGGGGCTTCGCCTACGAGCAGTACTTC
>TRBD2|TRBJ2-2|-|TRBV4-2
CASSQSTSGGVANTGELFF
TGTGCCAGCAGCCAATCGACTAGCGGGGGGGTGGCGAACACCGGGGAGCTGTTTTTT
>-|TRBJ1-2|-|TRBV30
CAWSKTGHGGYTF
TGTGCCTGGTCGAAGACGGGACATGGTGGCTACACCTTC
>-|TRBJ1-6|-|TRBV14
CASSQGTLNSPLHF
TGTGCCAGCAGCCAAGGGACTCTAAATTCACCCCTCCACTTT
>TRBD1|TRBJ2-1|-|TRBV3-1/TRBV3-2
CASSPDAPGGEQFF
TGTGCCAGCAGCCCTGACGCCCCAGGGGGTGAGCAGTTCTTC
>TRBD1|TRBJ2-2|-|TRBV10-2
CASRTGNTGELFF
TGCGCCAGCCGGACAGGGAACACCGGGGAGCTGTTTTTT
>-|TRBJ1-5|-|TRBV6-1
CASSEAAGNQPQHF
TGTGCCAGCAGTGAAGCGGCAGGTAATCAGCCCCAGCATTTT
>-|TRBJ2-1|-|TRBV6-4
CASSDRPGLVHNEQFF
TGTGCCAGCAGCGACAGACCGGGACTGGTTCACAATGAGCAGTTCTTC
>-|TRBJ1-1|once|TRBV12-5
CASGLSPTEMNTEAFF
TGTGCTAGTGGTTTGTCTCCGACAGAAATGAACACTGAAGCTTTCTTT
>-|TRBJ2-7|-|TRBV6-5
CASSLTENSYEQYF
TGTGCCAGCAGCTTGACAGAAAATTCCTACGAGCAGTACTTC
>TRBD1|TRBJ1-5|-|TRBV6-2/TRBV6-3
CASSSDRGRYSNQPQHF
TGTGCCAGCAGTTCGGACAGGGGACGTTATAGCAATCAGCCCCAGCATTTT
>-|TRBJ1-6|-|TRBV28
CASSLFETGFLDSPLHF
TGTGCCAGCAGTTTATTTGAAACAGGGTTTTTGGATTCACCCCTCCACTTT
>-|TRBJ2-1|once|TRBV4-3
CASSQIGGSYNEQFF
TGCGCCAGCAGCCAAATCGGAGGGTCCTACAATGAGCAGTTCTTC
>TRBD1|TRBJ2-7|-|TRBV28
CASRMTGGPNDEQYF
TGTGCCAGCAGAATGACAGGGGGGCCTAATGACGAGCAGTACTTC
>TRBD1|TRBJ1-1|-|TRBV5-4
CASSSQGTVSTEAFF
TGTGCCAGCAGCTCACAGGGGACGGTGAGCACTGAAGCTTTCTTT
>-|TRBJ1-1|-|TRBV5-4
CASTPLRGDTEAFF
TGTGCCAGCACCCCCTTGAGAGGCGACACTGAAGCTTTCTTT
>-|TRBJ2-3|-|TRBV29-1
CSVGGGSTDTQYF
TGCAGCGTTGGGGGCGGTAGCACAGATACGCAGTATTTT
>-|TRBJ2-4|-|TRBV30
CAWAGTPKNIQYF
TGTGCCTGGGCGGGGACCCCCAAAAACATTCAGTACTTC